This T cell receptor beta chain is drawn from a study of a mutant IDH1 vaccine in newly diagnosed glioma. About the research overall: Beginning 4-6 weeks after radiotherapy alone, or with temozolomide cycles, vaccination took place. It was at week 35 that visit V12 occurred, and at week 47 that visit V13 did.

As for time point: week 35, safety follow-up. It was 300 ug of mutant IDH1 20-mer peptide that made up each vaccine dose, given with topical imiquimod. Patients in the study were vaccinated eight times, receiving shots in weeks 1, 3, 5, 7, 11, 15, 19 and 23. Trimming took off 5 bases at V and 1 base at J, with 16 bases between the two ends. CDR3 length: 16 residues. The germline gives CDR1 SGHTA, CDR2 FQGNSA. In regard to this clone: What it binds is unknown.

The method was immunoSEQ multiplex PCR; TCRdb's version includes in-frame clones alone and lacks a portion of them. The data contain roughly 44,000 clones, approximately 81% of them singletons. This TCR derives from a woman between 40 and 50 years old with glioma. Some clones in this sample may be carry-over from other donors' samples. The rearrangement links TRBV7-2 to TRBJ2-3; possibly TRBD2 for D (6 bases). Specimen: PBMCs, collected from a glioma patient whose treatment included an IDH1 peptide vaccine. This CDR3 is CASSPAGSGRTDTQYF. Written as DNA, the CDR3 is TGTGCCAGCAGCCCCGCGGGTAGCGGACGCACAGATACGCAGTATTTT.